The T cell receptor beta chain under discussion was sequenced for a study of T-cell reconstitution after alpha-beta-depleted transplantation in children. Unique molecular identifiers were incorporated into the prepared TCRbeta library. TCRdb passed the PCR reads through MiXCR, listing each CDR3 protein once. The sample records hundreds of thousands of distinct CDR3 sequences, about 12% being singletons. This clonotype was detected ten times or more. The antigen is unknown. Findings and limits, study-wide: Alpha-beta T cells present about two months after transplant were reported to originate from several hundred expanded graft clones. There were some patients whose high TCRbeta diversity at day 60 came from surviving recipient T cells and thymic progenitors. One year after transplant, T-cell counts and diversity came mostly from newly produced T cells.

Trimming removed 2 bases from V and 0 bases from J, with 14 bases in between. This CDR3 has 17 amino acids. Germline CDR1 and CDR2: SGHAT and FQNNGV. The receptor was isolated from a girl aged 2-10 years with congenital amegakaryocytic thrombocytopenia, due to receive a stem cell transplant. The sequencing here drew on PBMCs, taken before TCRalphabeta/CD19-depleted stem cell transplant. This chain joins TRBV11-2 and TRBJ2-1; unclear D gene. Here the CDR3 DNA reads TGTGCCAGCAGCTTATTACTCGCTGGGGACTCCTACAATGAGCAGTTCTTC. Amino acids: CASSLLLAGDSYNEQFF.